This TCR beta chain was documented in a study of cytotoxic CD8 clonotypes in ibrutinib-treated CLL. Whole-study context: Once treatment had gone on for a median of around eleven months, range 6 to 36, response samples were drawn. Whole-study results and caveats: Baseline clonality was higher than in age-matched healthy donors and moved in step with circulating CD8+ T-cell counts. Clonality was higher at ibrutinib response and returned toward baseline at progression.

V lost 0 bases to trimming and J lost 4 bases; unmatched junction nucleotides: 2. The CDR3 has 15 amino acids. Germline CDR1 is MGHRA and CDR2 is YSYEKL. Details on this clone: Its antigen is unidentified.

Repertoires were generated with immunoSEQ multiplex PCR, while TCRdb's copy carries only in-frame clones and drops some. Among approximately 150,000 clones listed, 77% were seen once. Sequenced here: PBMCs, sampled after 12 months of ibrutinib treatment. This TCR was sampled from a human donor with chronic lymphocytic leukemia. The chain is built from TRBV4-1 and TRBJ2-2; 7 nucleotides agree with TRBD1. CDR3 loop: CASSQEGGLTGELFF. The CDR3 DNA reads TGCGCCAGCAGCCAAGAAGGGGGCCTCACCGGGGAGCTGTTTTTT.